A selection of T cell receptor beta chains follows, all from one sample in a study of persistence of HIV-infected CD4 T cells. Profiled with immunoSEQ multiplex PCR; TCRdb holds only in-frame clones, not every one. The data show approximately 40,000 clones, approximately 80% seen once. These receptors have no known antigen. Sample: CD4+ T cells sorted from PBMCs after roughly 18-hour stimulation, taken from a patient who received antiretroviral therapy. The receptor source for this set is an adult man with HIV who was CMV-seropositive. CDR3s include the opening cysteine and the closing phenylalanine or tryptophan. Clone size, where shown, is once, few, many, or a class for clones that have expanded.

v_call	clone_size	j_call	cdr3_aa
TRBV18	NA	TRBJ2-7	CASSPTLAEPYEQYF
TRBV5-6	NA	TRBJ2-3	CASTQNWADTDTQYF
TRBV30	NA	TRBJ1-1	CAWRWGRMNTEAFF
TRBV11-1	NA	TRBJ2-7	CASSFRGKYEQYF
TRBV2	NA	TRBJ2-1	CVSKGASGEDNEQFF
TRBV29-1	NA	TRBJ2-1	CSGHFNYDNEQFF
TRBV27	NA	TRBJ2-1	CASSFGFRLYNEQFF
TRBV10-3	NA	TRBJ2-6	CAISAGTGLGANVLTF
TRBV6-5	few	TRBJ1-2	CASSYQQLRGSGYTF
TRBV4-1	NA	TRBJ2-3	CASSQDLWGADTQYF
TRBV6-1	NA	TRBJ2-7	CASSEGRGYYEQYF
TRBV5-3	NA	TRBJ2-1	CARSLDRTSGGAPYNEQFF
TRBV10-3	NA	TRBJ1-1	CAISALNTEAFF
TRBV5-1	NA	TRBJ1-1	CASSLAGGITEAFF